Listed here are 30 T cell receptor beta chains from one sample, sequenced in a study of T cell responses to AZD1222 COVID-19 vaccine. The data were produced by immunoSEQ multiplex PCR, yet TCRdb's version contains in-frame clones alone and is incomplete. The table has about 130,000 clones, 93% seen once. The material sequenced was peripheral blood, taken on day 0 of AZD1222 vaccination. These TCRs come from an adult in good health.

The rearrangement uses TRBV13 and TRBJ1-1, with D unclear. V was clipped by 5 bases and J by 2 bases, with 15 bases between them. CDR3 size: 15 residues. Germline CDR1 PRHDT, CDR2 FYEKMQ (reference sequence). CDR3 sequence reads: CASSLDEIVNTEAFF. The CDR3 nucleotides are TGTGCCAGCAGCCTTGATGAGATAGTAAACACTGAAGCTTTCTTT.

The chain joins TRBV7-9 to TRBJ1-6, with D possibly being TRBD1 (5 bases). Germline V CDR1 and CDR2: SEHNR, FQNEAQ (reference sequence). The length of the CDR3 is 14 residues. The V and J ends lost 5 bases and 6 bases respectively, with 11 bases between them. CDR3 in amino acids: CASSLDISNSPLHF. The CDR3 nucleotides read TGTGCCAGCAGCCTGGACATTAGTAATTCACCCCTCCACTTT.

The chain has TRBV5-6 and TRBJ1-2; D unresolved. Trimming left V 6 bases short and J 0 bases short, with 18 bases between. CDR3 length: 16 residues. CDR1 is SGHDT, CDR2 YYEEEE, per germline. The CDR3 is CASTAGLTATNYGYTF. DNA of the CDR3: TGTGCCAGCACCGCAGGTCTTACGGCTACTAACTATGGCTACACCTTC.

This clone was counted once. The CDR3 DNA follows: TGTGCCAGCAGGAGGGGACAGGCCTATGGCTACACCTTC. It specifies CASRRGQAYGYTF. V and J are TRBV6-5 and TRBJ1-2; 8 positions match TRBD1. J lost 4 bases, V lost 6 bases, and 4 bases had no gene match. This CDR3 has 13 residues. Germline V CDR1 and CDR2: MNHEY, SVGAGI.

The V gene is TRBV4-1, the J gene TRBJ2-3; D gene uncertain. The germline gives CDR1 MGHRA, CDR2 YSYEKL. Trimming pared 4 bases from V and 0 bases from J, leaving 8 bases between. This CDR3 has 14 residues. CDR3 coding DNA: TGCGCCAGCAGCCGGACGGAAAGCACAGATACGCAGTATTTT. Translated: CASSRTESTDTQYF.

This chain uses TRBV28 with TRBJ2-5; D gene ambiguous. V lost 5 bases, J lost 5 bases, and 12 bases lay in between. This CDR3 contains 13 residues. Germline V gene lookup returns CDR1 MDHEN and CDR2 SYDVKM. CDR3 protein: CASSPPSSETQYF. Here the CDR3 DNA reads TGTGCCAGCAGTCCCCCGAGTTCGGAGACCCAGTACTTC.

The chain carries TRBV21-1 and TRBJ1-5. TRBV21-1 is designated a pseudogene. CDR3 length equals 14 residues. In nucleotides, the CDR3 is TGTGCCAGCAGCGCCTGGACTGAGAATCAGCCCCAGCATTTT. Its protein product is CASSAWTENQPQHF.

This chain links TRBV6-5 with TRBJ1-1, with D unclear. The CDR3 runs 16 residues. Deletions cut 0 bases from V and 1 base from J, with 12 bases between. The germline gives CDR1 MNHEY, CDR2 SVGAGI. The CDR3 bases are TGTGCCAGCAGTTACTCGGTCCCTCCAAAGAACACTGAAGCTTTCTTT. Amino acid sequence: CASSYSVPPKNTEAFF.

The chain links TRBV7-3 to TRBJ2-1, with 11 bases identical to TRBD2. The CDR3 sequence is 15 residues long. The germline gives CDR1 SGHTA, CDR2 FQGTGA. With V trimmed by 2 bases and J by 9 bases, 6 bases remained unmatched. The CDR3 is CASSLVLAGAREQFF. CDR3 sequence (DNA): TGTGCCAGCAGCTTAGTACTAGCGGGAGCCCGTGAGCAGTTCTTC.

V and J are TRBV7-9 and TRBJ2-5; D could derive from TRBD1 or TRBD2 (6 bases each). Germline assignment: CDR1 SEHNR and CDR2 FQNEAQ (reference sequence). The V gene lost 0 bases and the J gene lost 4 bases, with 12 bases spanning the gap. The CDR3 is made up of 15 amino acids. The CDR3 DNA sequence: TGTGCCAGCAGCTTAGCAGTACAGGGAGGAGAGACCCAGTACTTC. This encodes CASSLAVQGGETQYF.

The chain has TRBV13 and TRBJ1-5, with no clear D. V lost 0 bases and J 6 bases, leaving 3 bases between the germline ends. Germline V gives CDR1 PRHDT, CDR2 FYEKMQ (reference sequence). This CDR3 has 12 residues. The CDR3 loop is CASSLGAQPQHF. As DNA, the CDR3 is TGTGCCAGCAGCTTAGGAGCTCAGCCCCAGCATTTT.

The CDR3 region has the DNA TGTGCCAGCAGTTTAGCGGAGGGTTATGGCTACACCTTC. Its protein product is CASSLAEGYGYTF. V is TRBV12-3 or TRBV12-4 and J is TRBJ1-2; the D is unclear. The CDR3 contains 13 residues. Trimming cost V 0 bases and J 5 bases, with 7 bases left between them.

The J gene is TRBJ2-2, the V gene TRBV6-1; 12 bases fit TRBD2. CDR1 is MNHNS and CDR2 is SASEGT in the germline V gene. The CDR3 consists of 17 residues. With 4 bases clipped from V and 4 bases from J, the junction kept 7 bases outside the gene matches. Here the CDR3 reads CASSVLAGGRGTGELFF. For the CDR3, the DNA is TGTGCCAGCAGTGTACTAGCGGGGGGCCGCGGCACCGGGGAGCTGTTTTTT.

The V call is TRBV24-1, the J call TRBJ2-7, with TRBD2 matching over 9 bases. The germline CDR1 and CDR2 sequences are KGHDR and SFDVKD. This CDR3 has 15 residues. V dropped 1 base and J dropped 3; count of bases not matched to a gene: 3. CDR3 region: CATSDLGGRGYEQYF. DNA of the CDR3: TGTGCCACCAGTGATTTAGGCGGGAGGGGCTACGAGCAGTACTTC.

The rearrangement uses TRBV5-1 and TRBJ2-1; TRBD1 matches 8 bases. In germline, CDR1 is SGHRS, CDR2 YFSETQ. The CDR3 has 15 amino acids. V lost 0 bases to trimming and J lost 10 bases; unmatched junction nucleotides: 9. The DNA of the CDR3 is TGCGCCAGCAGCTTGGGGACCAGGACAGGGTCGGAGCAGTTCTTC. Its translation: CASSLGTRTGSEQFF.

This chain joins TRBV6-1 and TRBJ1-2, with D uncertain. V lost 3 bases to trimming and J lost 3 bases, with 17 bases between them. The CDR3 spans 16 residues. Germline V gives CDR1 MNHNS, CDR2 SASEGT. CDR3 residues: CASSDRLMGAYYGYTF. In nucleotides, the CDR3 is TGTGCCAGCAGTGATAGGCTCATGGGCGCCTACTATGGCTACACCTTC.

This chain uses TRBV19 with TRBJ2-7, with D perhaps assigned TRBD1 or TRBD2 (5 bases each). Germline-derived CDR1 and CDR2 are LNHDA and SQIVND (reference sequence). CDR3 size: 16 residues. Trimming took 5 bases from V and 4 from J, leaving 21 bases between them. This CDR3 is CASSPSHQVGVYEQYF. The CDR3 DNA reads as TGTGCCAGTAGTCCCAGCCATCAGGTGGGGGTATACGAGCAGTACTTC.

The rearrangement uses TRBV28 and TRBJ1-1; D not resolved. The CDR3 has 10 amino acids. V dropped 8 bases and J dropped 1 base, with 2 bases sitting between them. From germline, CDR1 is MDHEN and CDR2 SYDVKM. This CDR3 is CASGNTEAFF. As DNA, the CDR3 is TGTGCCAGCGGGAACACTGAAGCTTTCTTT.

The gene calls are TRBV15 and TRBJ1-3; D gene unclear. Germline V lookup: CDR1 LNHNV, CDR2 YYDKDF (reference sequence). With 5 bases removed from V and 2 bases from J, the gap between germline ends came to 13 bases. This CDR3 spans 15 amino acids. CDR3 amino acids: CATSEKQSAGNTIYF. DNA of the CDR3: TGTGCCACCAGCGAGAAACAGAGCGCTGGAAACACCATATATTTT. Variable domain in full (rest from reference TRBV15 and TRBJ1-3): DAMVIQNPRYQVTQFGKPVTLSCSQTLNHNVMYWYQQKSSQAPKLLFHYYDKDFNNEADTPDNFQSRRPNTSFCFLDIRSPGLGDTAMYLCATSEKQSAGNTIYFGEGSWLTVV.

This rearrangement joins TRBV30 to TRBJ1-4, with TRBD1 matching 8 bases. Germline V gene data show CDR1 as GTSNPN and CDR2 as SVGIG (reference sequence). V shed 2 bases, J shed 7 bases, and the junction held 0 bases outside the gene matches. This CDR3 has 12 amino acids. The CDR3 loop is CAWSTGGEKLFF. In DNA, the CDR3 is TGTGCCTGGAGTACAGGGGGTGAAAAACTGTTTTTT.

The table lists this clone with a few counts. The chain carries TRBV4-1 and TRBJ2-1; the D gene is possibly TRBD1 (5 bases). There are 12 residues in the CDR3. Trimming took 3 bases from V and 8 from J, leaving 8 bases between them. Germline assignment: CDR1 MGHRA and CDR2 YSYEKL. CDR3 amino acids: CASSQPRDEQFF. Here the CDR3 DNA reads TGCGCCAGCAGCCAGCCCAGGGATGAGCAGTTCTTC.

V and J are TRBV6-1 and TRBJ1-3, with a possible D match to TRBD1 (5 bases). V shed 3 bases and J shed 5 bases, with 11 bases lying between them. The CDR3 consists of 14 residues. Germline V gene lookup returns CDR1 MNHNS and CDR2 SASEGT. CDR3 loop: CASSDRDLRNTIYF. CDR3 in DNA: TGTGCCAGCAGTGACAGGGATTTAAGAAACACCATATATTTT.

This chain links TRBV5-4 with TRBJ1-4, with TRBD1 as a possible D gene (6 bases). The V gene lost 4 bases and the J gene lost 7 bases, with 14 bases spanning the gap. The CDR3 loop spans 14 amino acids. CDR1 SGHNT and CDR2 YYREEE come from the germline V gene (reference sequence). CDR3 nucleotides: TGTGCCAGCAGCCCGACAGGAGCTTTTGAAAAACTGTTTTTT. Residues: CASSPTGAFEKLFF.

CDR3 coding DNA: TGCGCCAGCAGCTTGGGTTCGGGGTCGAACATTCAGTACTTC. Its protein is CASSLGSGSNIQYF. The rearrangement links TRBV5-1 to TRBJ2-4; possible D gene TRBD2, 5 bases. V lost 0 bases, J lost 7 bases, and 11 bases lay in between. Germline CDR1 SGHRS, CDR2 YFSETQ. This CDR3 contains 14 residues.

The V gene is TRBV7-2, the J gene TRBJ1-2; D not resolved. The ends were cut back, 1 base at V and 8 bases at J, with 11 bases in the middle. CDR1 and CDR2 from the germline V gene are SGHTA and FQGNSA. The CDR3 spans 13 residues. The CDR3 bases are TGTGCCAGCAGCTTAGGTGGGCGGCCCGGCTACACCTTC. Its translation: CASSLGGRPGYTF. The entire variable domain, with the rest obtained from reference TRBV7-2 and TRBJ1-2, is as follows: GAGVSQSPSNKVTEKGKDVELRCDPISGHTALYWYRQSLGQGLEFLIYFQGNSAPDKSGLPSDRFSAERTGGSVSTLTIQRTQQEDSAVYLCASSLGGRPGYTFGSGTRLTVV.

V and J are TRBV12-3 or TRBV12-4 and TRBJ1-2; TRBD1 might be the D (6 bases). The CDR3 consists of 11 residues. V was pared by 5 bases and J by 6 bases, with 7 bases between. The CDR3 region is CASSKGDGYTF. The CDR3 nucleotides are TGTGCCAGCAGTAAGGGGGATGGCTACACCTTC.

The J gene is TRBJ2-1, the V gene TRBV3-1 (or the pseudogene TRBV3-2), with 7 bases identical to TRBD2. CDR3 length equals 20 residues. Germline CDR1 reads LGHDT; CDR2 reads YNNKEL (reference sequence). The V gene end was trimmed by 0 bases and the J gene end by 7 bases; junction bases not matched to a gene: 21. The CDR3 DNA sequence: TGTGCCAGCAGCCAAGATTACTCGACAGAGGGGAGGGCCTCTTGGAATGAGCAGTTCTTC. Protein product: CASSQDYSTEGRASWNEQFF.

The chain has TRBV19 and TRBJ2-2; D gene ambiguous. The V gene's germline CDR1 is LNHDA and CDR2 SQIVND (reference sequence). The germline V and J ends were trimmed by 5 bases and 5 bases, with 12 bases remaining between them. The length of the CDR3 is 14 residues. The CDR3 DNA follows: TGTGCCAGTAGTGGGCAGGTGGGGACCGGGGAGCTGTTTTTT. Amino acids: CASSGQVGTGELFF.

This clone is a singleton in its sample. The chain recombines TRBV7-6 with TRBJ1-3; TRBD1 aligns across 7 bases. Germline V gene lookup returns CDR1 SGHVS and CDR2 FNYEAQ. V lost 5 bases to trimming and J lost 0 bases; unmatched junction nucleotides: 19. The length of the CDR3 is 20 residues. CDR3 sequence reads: CASSHRQGLLSSLSGNTIYF. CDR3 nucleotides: TGTGCCAGCAGCCACCGACAGGGCCTTCTCTCCTCTCTCTCTGGAAACACCATATATTTT.

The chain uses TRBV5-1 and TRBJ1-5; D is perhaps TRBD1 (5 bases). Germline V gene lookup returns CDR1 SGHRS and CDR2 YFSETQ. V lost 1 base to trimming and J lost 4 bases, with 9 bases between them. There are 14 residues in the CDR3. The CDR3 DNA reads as TGCGCCAGCAGCTTGAGGGGAGGAAATCAGCCCCAGCATTTT. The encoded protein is CASSLRGGNQPQHF.